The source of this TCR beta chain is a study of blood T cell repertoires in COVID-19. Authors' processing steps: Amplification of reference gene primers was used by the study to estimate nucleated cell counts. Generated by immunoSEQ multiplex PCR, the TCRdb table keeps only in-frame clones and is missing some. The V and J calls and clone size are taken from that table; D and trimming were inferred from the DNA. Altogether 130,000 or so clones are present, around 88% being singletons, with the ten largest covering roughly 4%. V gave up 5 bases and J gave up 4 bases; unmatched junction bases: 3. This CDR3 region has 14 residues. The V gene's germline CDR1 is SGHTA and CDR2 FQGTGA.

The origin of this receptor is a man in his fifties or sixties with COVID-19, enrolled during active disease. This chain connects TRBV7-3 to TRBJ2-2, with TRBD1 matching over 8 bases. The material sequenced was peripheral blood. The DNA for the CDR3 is TGTGCCAGCAGCGTGACAGGGGTCACCGGGGAGCTGTTTTTT. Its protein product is CASSVTGVTGELFF. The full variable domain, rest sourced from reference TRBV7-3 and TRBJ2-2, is GAGVSQTPSNKVTEKGKYVELRCDPISGHTALYWYRQSLGQGPEFLIYFQGTGAADDSGLPNDRFFAVRPEGSVSTLKIQRTERGDSAVYLCASSVTGVTGELFFGEGSRLTVL.